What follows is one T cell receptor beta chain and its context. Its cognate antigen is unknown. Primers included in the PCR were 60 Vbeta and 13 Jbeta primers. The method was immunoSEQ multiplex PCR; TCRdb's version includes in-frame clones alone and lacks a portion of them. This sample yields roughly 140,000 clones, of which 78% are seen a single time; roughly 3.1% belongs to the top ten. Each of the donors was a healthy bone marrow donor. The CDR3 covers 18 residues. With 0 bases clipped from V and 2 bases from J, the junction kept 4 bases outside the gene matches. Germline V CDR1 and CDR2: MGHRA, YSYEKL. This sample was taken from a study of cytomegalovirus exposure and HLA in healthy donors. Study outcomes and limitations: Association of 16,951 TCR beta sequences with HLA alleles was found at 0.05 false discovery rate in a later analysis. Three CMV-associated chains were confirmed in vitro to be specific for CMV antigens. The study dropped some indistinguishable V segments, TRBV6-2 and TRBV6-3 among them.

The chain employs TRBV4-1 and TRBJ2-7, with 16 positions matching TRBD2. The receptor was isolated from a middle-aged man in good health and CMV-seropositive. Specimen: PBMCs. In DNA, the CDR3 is TGCGCCAGCAGCCAAGAGCCCGGGACTAGCGGGAGGGCCTACGAGCAGTACTTC. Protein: CASSQEPGTSGRAYEQYF.